This T cell receptor (beta chain) was captured in a study of T cell repertoires in cytomegalovirus infection. Overall study: Public TCR beta signatures indicated both CMV infection and matching HLA type.

Study-level points and caveats: The ex vivo response was dominated by HLA-C-restricted CMV-specific TCR beta clonotypes. Identification of carriers of CMV plus the relevant HLA was performed using cumulative public TCR beta family frequency.

V dropped 2 bases and J dropped 2 bases, with 12 bases sitting between them. The germline CDR1 and CDR2 sequences are SEHNR and FQNEAQ (reference sequence). The CDR3 totals 15 residues. This clonotype was picked up a small number of times. Its antigen is not known. A single record per CDR3 protein comes from TCRdb applying MiXCR to the reads. The table includes under 300,000 distinct CDR3 sequences, over 9% detected once. The origin of this receptor is a human donor in good health (CMV status not recorded). Some clones in this sample may be carry-over from other donors' samples. This chain connects TRBV7-9 to TRBJ2-5; D is ambiguous. Sequenced sample: PBMCs. The CDR3 DNA sequence: TGTGCCAGCAGCTTATCGGCGGTGAGTCAAGAGACCCAGTACTTC. Its protein product is CASSLSAVSQETQYF.